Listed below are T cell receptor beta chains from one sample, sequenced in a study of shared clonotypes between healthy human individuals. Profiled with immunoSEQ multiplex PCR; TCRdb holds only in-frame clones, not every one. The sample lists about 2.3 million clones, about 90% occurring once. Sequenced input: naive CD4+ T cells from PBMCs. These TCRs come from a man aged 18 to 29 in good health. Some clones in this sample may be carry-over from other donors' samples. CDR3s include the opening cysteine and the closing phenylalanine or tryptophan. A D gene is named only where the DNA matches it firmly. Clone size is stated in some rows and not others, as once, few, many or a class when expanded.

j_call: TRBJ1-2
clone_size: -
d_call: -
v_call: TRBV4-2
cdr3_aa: CASSQDWKGGYGYTF
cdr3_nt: TGTGCCAGCAGCCAAGATTGGAAGGGGGGCTATGGCTACACCTTC

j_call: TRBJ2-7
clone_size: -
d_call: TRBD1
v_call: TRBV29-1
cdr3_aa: CSAWTGNTYEQYF
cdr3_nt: TGCAGCGCTTGGACAGGAAATACCTACGAGCAGTACTTC

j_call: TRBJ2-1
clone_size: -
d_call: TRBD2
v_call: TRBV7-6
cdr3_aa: CASSLAGSGRFSYNEQFF
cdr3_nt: TGTGCCAGCAGCCTCGCGGGTAGCGGGAGATTTTCCTACAATGAGCAGTTCTTC

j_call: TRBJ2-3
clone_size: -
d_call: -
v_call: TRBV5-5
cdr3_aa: CASSLQGRTDTQYF
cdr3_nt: TGTGCCAGCAGCTTGCAGGGGAGGACAGATACGCAGTATTTT

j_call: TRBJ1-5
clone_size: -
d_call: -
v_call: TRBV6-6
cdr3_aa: CASSQQGNQPQHF
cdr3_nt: TGTGCCAGCAGCCAACAAGGCAATCAGCCCCAGCATTTT

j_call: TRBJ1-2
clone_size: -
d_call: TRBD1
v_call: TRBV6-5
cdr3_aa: CASTRQGSVKGYTF
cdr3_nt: TGTGCCAGCACAAGACAGGGATCGGTTAAAGGCTACACCTTC

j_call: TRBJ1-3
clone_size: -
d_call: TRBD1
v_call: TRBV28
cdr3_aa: CASKGIDRGGNTIYF
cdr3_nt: TGTGCCAGCAAGGGGATCGACAGGGGGGGAAACACCATATATTTT

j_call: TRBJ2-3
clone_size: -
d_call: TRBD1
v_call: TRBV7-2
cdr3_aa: CASSSQGVAQYF
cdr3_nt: TGTGCCAGCAGCTCACAGGGGGTTGCGCAGTATTTT

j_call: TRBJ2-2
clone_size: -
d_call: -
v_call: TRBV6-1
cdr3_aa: CASWRSANTGELFF
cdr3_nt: TGTGCCAGTTGGAGGTCTGCGAACACCGGGGAGCTGTTTTTT

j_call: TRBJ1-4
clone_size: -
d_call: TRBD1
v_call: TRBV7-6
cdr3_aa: CASSLSRQGKLFF
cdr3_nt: TGTGCCAGCAGCTTATCCCGACAGGGAAAACTGTTTTTT

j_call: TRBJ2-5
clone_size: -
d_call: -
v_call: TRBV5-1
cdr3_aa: CASRNLETQYF
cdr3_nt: TGCGCCAGCAGGAATTTAGAGACCCAGTACTTC

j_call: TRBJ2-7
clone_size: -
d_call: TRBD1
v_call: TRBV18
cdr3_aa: CASSPTTGDYEQYF
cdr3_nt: TGTGCCAGCTCACCAACTACAGGGGACTACGAGCAGTACTTC

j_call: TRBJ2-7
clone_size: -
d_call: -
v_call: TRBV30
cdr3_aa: CAWSSRVGQYF
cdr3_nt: TGTGCCTGGAGCTCCCGTGTGGGGCAGTACTTC

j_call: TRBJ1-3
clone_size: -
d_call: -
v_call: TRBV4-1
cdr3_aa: CASSQDLVRAPKNTIYF
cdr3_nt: TGCGCCAGCAGCCAAGATCTCGTCAGGGCACCCAAAAACACCATATATTTT

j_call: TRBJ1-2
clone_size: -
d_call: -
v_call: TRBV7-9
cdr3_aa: CASSTGTGFGYGYTF
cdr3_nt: TGTGCCAGCAGCACTGGGACCGGCTTTGGCTATGGCTACACCTTC

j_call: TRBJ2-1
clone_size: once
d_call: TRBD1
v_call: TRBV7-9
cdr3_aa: CAGKGQDLGEQFF
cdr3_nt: TGTGCCGGGAAGGGACAGGATCTCGGTGAGCAGTTCTTC

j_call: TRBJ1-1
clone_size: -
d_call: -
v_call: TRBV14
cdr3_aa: CASSATWGDAFF
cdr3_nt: TGTGCCAGCAGCGCAACATGGGGGGACGCTTTCTTT

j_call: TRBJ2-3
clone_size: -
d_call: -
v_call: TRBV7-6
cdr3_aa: CASSFRTDTDTQYF
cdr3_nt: TGTGCCAGCAGCTTCCGGACAGACACAGATACGCAGTATTTT

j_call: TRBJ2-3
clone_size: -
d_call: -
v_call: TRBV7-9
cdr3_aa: CASSWTQQPDTQYF
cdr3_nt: TGTGCCAGCAGCTGGACCCAGCAACCAGATACGCAGTATTTT

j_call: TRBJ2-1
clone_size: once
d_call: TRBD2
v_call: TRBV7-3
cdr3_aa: CASSHGLAEYNEQFF
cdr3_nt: TGTGCCAGCAGCCACGGACTAGCGGAATACAATGAGCAGTTCTTC

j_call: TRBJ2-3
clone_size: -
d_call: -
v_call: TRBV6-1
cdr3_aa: CASSEVWDLTDTQYF
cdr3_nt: TGTGCCAGCAGTGAAGTGTGGGACCTGACAGATACGCAGTATTTT

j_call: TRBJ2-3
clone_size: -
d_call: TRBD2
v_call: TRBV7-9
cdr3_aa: CASSLLGSGSRDTQYF
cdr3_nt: TGTGCCAGCAGCTTACTGGGAAGCGGGAGTAGAGATACGCAGTATTTT

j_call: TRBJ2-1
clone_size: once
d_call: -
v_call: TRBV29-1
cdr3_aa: CSVFSRNEQFF
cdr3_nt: TGCAGCGTTTTTTCACGGAATGAGCAGTTCTTC

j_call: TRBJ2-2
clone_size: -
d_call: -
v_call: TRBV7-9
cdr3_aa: CASSARGGTSNTGELFF
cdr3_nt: TGTGCCAGCAGCGCAAGAGGGGGGACCTCGAACACCGGGGAGCTGTTTTTT

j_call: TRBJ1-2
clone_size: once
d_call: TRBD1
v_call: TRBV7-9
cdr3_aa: CASSIGQGNYGYTF
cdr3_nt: TGTGCCAGCAGTATAGGACAGGGTAACTATGGCTACACCTTC

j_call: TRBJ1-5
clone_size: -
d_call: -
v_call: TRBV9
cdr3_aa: CASTAGDSNQPQHF
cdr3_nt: TGTGCCAGCACCGCGGGGGATAGCAATCAGCCCCAGCATTTT

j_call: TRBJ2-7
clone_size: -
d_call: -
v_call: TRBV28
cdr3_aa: CASTPGTLRGEQYF
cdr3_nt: TGTGCCAGCACGCCCGGGACCCTTAGAGGCGAGCAGTACTTC

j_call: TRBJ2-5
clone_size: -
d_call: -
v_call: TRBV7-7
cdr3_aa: CASSLKQGTVGETQYF
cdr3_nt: TGTGCCAGCAGCTTAAAGCAGGGGACGGTGGGGGAGACCCAGTACTTC

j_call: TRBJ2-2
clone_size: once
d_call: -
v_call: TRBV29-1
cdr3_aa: CSVASLISKGELFF
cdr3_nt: TGCAGCGTCGCCTCATTAATTTCCAAGGGGGAGCTGTTTTTT

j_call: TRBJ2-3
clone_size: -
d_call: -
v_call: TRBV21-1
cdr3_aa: CASSKGDFKHTDTQYF
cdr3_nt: TGTGCCAGCAGCAAAGGAGACTTCAAACACACAGATACGCAGTATTTT

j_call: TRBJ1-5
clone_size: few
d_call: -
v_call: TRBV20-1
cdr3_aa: CSAQHQPQHF
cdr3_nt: TGCAGTGCGCAGCATCAGCCCCAGCATTTT

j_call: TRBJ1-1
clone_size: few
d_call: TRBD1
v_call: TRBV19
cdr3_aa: CASSVLRGITEAFF
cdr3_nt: TGTGCCAGTAGTGTTCTCAGGGGGATCACTGAAGCTTTCTTT

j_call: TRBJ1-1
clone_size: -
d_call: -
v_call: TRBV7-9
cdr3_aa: CASSPSPGSTEAFF
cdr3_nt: TGTGCCAGCAGCCCGAGCCCCGGGAGCACTGAAGCTTTCTTT

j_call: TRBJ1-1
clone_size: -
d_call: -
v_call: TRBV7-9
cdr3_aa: CASSLVEGFEAFF
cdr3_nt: TGTGCCAGCAGCTTAGTCGAGGGGTTTGAAGCTTTCTTT

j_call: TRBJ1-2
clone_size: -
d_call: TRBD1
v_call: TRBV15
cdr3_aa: CATSRQGALSYGYTF
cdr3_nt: TGTGCCACCAGCAGACAGGGGGCGCTTAGCTATGGCTACACCTTC

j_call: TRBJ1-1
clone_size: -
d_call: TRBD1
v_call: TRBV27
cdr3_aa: CASSLRPTGGEAFF
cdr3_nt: TGTGCCAGCAGTTTGAGGCCCACAGGGGGTGAAGCTTTCTTT

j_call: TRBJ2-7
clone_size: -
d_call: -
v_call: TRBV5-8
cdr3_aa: CASSLGPGLGSISEQYF
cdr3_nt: TGTGCCAGCAGCTTGGGTCCGGGCCTCGGGTCCATCTCCGAGCAGTACTTC

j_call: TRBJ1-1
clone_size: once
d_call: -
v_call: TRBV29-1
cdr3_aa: CSVGGLRENTEAFF
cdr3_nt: TGCAGCGTCGGGGGGCTGAGGGAGAACACTGAAGCTTTCTTT

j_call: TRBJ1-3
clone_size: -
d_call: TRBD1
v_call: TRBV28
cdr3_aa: CASSLQGGRNTIYF
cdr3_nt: TGTGCCAGCAGTTTACAGGGGGGTAGAAACACCATATATTTT

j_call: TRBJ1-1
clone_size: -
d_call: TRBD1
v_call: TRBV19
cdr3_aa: CASSPRTGGNTEAFF
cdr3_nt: TGTGCCAGTAGTCCTCGGACAGGAGGGAACACTGAAGCTTTCTTT

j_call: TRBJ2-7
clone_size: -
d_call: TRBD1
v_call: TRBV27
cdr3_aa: CASSLLQGVGEQYF
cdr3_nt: TGTGCCAGCAGTTTATTACAGGGGGTCGGGGAGCAGTACTTC

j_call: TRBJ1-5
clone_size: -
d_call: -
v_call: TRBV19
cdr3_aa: CATSQGGGNQPQHF
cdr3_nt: TGTGCCACCTCCCAGGGTGGGGGAAATCAGCCCCAGCATTTT